This TCR beta chain came from a study of T cell repertoires in cytomegalovirus infection. Study results and limitations: People with CMV and the relevant HLA were identified by cumulative public TCR beta family frequency.

TCRdb recomputed calls from the reads with MiXCR, one row per CDR3 protein. The sample includes approximately 270,000 distinct CDR3 sequences, less than 25% of them seen just once. With respect to this clonotype: Its antigen is unidentified.

Trimming removed 0 bases at V and 1 base at J, with 9 bases between. This CDR3 contains 15 residues. In germline, CDR1 is LGHNT, CDR2 FRNRAP. The origin of this receptor is a human donor in good health (CMV status not recorded). Some clones in this sample may be carry-over from other donors' samples. This chain uses TRBV12-5 with TRBJ1-1; D call uncertain. The specimen was cultured PBMCs, collected from culture after CMV antigen stimulation. The CDR3 sequence is CASGLVQFSNTEAFF. The CDR3 DNA sequence: TGTGCTAGTGGTTTGGTACAGTTCTCGAACACTGAAGCTTTCTTT. Drawing the rest from reference TRBV12-5 and TRBJ1-1, the complete variable domain is DARVTQTPRHKVTEMGQEVTMRCQPILGHNTVFWYRQTMMQGLELLAYFRNRAPLDDSGMPKDRFSAEMPDATLATLKIQPSEPRDSAVYFCASGLVQFSNTEAFFGQGTRLTVV.